The 7 T cell receptor beta chains below come from one sample, sequenced in a study of control samples from healthy donors and cancer patients. Libraries were prepared by immunoSEQ multiplex PCR; TCRdb keeps only in-frame clonotypes and omits some of them. In the table there are some 71,000 clones, 75% to 95% of which are singletons. The sequenced sample was PBMCs. All receptors derive from a woman in her fifties or sixties with colorectal cancer.

This sequence joins TRBV18 and TRBJ2-7; D possibly uses TRBD1 or TRBD2 (5 bases each). With 4 bases removed from V and 0 bases from J, the gap between germline ends came to 19 bases. The CDR3 extends over 17 amino acids. Germline V gene lookup returns CDR1 KGHSH and CDR2 LQKENI. DNA of the CDR3: TGTGCCAGCTCACTCGGCCAGGGACCTAGGGGCTCCTACGAGCAGTACTTC. The encoded protein is CASSLGQGPRGSYEQYF.

This clone was found once. The chain combines TRBV7-6 with TRBJ1-4; D is undetermined. The V end was cut by 0 bases, the J end by 2 bases, with 7 bases between. The CDR3 loop spans 15 amino acids. CDR1 SGHVS and CDR2 FNYEAQ come from the germline V gene. The CDR3 DNA reads as TGTGCCAGCAGCTTAGCCGATAGCACTAATGAAAAACTGTTTTTT. This encodes CASSLADSTNEKLFF.

CDR3 protein: CASSEGTGMRTEAFF. The CDR3 DNA follows: TGTGCCAGCAGTGAAGGGACAGGGATGAGAACTGAAGCTTTCTTT. The rearrangement links TRBV2 to TRBJ1-1; 8 bases align to TRBD1. Germline V gene data show CDR1 as SNHLY and CDR2 as FYNNEI. This CDR3 spans 15 amino acids. The ends lost 1 base at V and 5 bases at J; junction bases unmatched: 6.

The chain has TRBV5-1 and TRBJ2-7; 8 positions agree with TRBD1. Germline CDR1 reads SGHRS; CDR2 reads YFSETQ. The length of the CDR3 is 14 residues. After removal of 0 bases from V and 3 bases from J, the junction contained 2 bases not matched to a gene. CDR3 nucleotides: TGCGCCAGCAGCTTGGCGGACAGGGACTACGAGCAGTACTTC. The encoded protein is CASSLADRDYEQYF.

This chain uses TRBV12-3 or TRBV12-4 with TRBJ2-2; D is undetermined. Trimming pared 0 bases from V and 9 bases from J, leaving 5 bases between. This CDR3 comprises 12 residues. CDR3 coding DNA: TGTGCCAGCAGTTTAGCTAGCCGGGAGCTGTTTTTT. Residues: CASSLASRELFF.

This sequence joins TRBV6-5 and TRBJ2-7; the D is unclear. Germline CDR1 and CDR2: MNHEY and SVGAGI. V dropped 6 bases and J dropped 6 bases, with 9 bases sitting between them. The CDR3 spans 11 residues. The CDR3 here is CASRLTSEQYF. The CDR3 DNA sequence: TGTGCCAGCAGGCTGACAAGCGAGCAGTACTTC.

The chain couples TRBV10-3 to TRBJ2-2; tentative D call: TRBD1 (6 bases). The CDR3 is 17 residues long. Germline-derived CDR1 and CDR2 are ENHRY and SYGVKD. Trimming took 7 bases from V and 0 from J, leaving 18 bases between them. CDR3 sequence (DNA): TGTGCCATCACCCCAGACAGGTCGTTCGCGAACACCGGGGAGCTGTTTTTT. Amino acid sequence: CAITPDRSFANTGELFF.